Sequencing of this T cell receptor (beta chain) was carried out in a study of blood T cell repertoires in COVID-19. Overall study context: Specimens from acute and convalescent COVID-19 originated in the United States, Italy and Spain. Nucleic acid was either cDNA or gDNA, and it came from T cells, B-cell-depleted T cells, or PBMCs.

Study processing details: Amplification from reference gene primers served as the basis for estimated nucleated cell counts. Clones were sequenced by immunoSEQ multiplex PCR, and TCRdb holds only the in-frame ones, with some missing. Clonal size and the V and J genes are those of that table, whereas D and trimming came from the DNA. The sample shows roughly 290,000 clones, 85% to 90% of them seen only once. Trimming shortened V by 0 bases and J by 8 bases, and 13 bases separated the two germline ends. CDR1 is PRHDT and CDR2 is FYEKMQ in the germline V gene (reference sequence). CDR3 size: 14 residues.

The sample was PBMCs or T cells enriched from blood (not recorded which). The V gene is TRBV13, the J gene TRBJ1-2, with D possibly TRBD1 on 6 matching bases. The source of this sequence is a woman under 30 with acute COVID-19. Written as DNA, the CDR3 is TGTGCCAGCAGCTTAGGCTCGGACAGTAGAGGCTACACCTTC. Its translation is CASSLGSDSRGYTF. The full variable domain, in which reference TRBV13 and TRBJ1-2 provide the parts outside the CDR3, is AAGVIQSPRHLIKEKRETATLKCYPIPRHDTVYWYQQGPGQDPQFLISFYEKMQSDKGSIPDRFSAQQFSDYHSELNMSSLELGDSALYFCASSLGSDSRGYTFGSGTRLTVV.